The 30 T cell receptor beta chains reported below all come from one sample, sequenced in a study of T cells in Graves' hyperthyroidism and ophthalmopathy. The source material, RNA transcripts, was used to amplify TCR beta CDR3 regions. When the TCR CDR3 underwent first-round RT-PCR, the HTBI primer set was used. TCRdb re-called the multiplex PCR reads through MiXCR, storing one row per CDR3 protein. This table holds some 770,000 distinct CDR3 sequences, roughly 17% found once. The sample comprised blood. These receptors originate from a man younger than 35 with Graves' hyperthyroidism.

The chain combines TRBV4-2 with TRBJ1-1; D perhaps matches TRBD1 (5 bases). Trimming pared 3 bases from V and 0 bases from J, leaving 23 bases between. The CDR3 extends over 19 amino acids. The germline gives CDR1 LGHNA, CDR2 YNFKEQ. CDR3 sequence: CASSQASAGAVRVNTEAFF. The CDR3 bases are TGTGCCAGCAGCCAGGCCTCCGCTGGGGCAGTGAGGGTGAACACTGAAGCTTTCTTT.

The chain has TRBV12-3 or TRBV12-4 and TRBJ1-2; D gene ambiguous. This CDR3 region has 15 residues. V lost 2 bases, J lost 0 bases, and 10 bases lay in between. The CDR3 DNA follows: TGTGCCAGCAGTTTAAGGGCAGCCTCTAACTATGGCTACACCTTC. Translated, it gives CASSLRAASNYGYTF.

This clonotype was observed a handful of times. The V and J genes are TRBV2 and TRBJ2-5; D is undetermined. V lost 5 bases and J 2 bases, leaving 6 bases between the germline ends. The CDR3 covers 12 residues. Germline V gene lookup returns CDR1 SNHLY and CDR2 FYNNEI. CDR3 coding DNA: TGTGCCAGCAGTTACACACAAGAGACCCAGTACTTC. Translation: CASSYTQETQYF.

This clonotype has ten or more counts. The CDR3 spells CASMGLAGVEETQYF. CDR3 sequence (DNA): TGTGCCAGCATGGGACTAGCGGGAGTAGAAGAGACCCAGTACTTC. This chain connects TRBV12-3 or TRBV12-4 to TRBJ2-5; 14 nucleotides align to TRBD2. This CDR3 is 15 amino acids long. J gave up 3 bases and V 7 bases, and 4 bases lay outside the gene matches.

In the case of this clonotype: Just one base apart from a much larger clone, this may be a read error. The chain joins TRBV29-1 to TRBJ2-1; D is perhaps TRBD1 or TRBD2 (5 bases each). Germline-derived CDR1 and CDR2 are SQVTM and ANQGSEA. This CDR3 comprises 11 residues. Trimming left V 5 bases short and J 13 bases short, with 15 bases between. The CDR3 loop reads CSVYRGETQFF. CDR3 bases: TGCAGCGTTTATAGGGGAGAGACCCAGTTCTTC.

The chain employs TRBV2 and TRBJ1-5; no clear D gene. Trimming took 2 bases from V and 1 from J, leaving 6 bases between them. The CDR3 extends over 14 amino acids. The V gene's germline CDR1 is SNHLY and CDR2 FYNNEI. The CDR3 sequence: CASSESNSNQPQHF. Here the CDR3 DNA reads TGTGCCAGCAGTGAATCCAACAGCAATCAGCCCCAGCATTTT.

The gene calls are TRBV7-9 and TRBJ2-1, with 9 nucleotides matching TRBD2. After removal of 6 bases from V and 2 bases from J, the junction contained 5 bases not matched to a gene. The germline V gene encodes CDR1 SEHNR and CDR2 FQNEAQ (reference sequence). This CDR3 has 15 amino acids. DNA of the CDR3: TGTGCCAGCAGTGTGACTAGCGGAGCCTACAATGAGCAGTTCTTC. It translates to CASSVTSGAYNEQFF.

Many counts were recorded for this clonotype. The rearrangement uses TRBV3-1 and TRBJ2-7, with D hard to call. V lost 2 bases, J lost 5 bases, and 4 bases lay in between. Germline loops: CDR1 LGHDT, CDR2 YNNKEL (reference sequence). The CDR3 is 11 amino acids. CDR3 DNA sequence: TGTGCCAGCAGCCAACATGACGAGCAGTACTTC. Amino acids: CASSQHDEQYF.

This chain connects TRBV6-2 or TRBV6-3 to TRBJ2-3, with 12 bases that match TRBD2. The ends lost 2 bases at V and 3 bases at J; junction bases unmatched: 3. From germline, CDR1 is MNHEY and CDR2 SVGEGT. The CDR3 runs 16 residues. The CDR3, as DNA: TGTGCCAGCAGTTACGTTCTAGCGGGAGGGACAGATACGCAGTATTTT. Translating gives CASSYVLAGGTDTQYF.

This clonotype was seen ten or more times. This chain links TRBV3-1 with TRBJ1-1; 11 bases map to TRBD1. CDR1 LGHDT and CDR2 YNNKEL come from the germline V gene (reference sequence). The CDR3 sequence is 16 residues long. The J segment lost 3 bases and the V segment lost 1 base, leaving 4 bases of the junction unmatched. This chain's CDR3 is CASSQGTGGLDTEAFF. The CDR3 DNA is TGTGCCAGCAGCCAAGGGACAGGGGGCTTGGACACTGAAGCTTTCTTT.

This clonotype came up many times. The chain uses TRBV6-1 and TRBJ2-3; possibly TRBD1 for D (6 bases). The germline V gene encodes CDR1 MNHNS and CDR2 SASEGT. Trimming removed 5 bases from V and 2 bases from J, with 14 bases in between. This CDR3 comprises 15 residues. CDR3 coding DNA: TGTGCCAGCAGTTATCGGACAGAGCCCACAGATACGCAGTATTTT. This gives the protein CASSYRTEPTDTQYF.

This clonotype has a handful of counts. The gene calls are TRBV2 and TRBJ2-2; 8 nucleotides agree with TRBD2. The germline V gene encodes CDR1 SNHLY and CDR2 FYNNEI. CDR3 size: 18 residues. Trimming took 4 bases from V and 0 from J; bases not matched to a gene: 10. The CDR3 protein is CASSGDTSGDANTGELFF. The CDR3 DNA sequence: TGTGCCAGCAGTGGGGATACTAGCGGAGACGCGAACACCGGGGAGCTGTTTTTT.

The sample holds a few counts of this clonotype. The chain combines TRBV30 with TRBJ2-4, with a possible D match to TRBD2 (5 bases). The CDR3 has 13 residues. Deletions cut 2 bases from V and 0 bases from J, with 5 bases between. Germline V gene data show CDR1 as GTSNPN and CDR2 as SVGIG (reference sequence). The CDR3 DNA reads TGTGCCTGGAGTCGGGAAGCCAAAAACATTCAGTACTTC. Amino acids: CAWSREAKNIQYF. Supplemented by reference TRBV30 and TRBJ2-4, the full variable domain reads SQTIHQWPATLVQPVGSPLSLECTVEGTSNPNLYWYRQAAGRGLQLLFYSVGIGQISSEVPQNLSASRPQDRQFILSSKKLLLSDSGFYLCAWSREAKNIQYFGAGTRLSVL.

This clonotype came up many times. The chain recombines TRBV11-2 with TRBJ2-7; D is tentatively TRBD1 or TRBD2 (5 bases each). Per germline, CDR1 SGHAT and CDR2 FQNNGV. The CDR3 totals 13 residues. V dropped 3 bases and J dropped 9 bases, with 15 bases sitting between them. CDR3 DNA: TGTGCCAGCAGCTTGGCTGAGGGGATAGGGCAGTACTTC. It specifies CASSLAEGIGQYF.

This clonotype was recorded many times. The chain joins TRBV5-1 to TRBJ2-3; 7 bases map to TRBD2. The CDR3 consists of 15 residues. V lost 2 bases to trimming and J lost 4 bases; unmatched junction nucleotides: 7. Germline values: CDR1 SGHRS, CDR2 YFSETQ. The CDR3 sequence: CASSLQRLAADTQYF. CDR3 DNA: TGCGCCAGCAGCTTACAGAGACTAGCAGCAGATACGCAGTATTTT.

V gene TRBV20-1 combines with J gene TRBJ2-1, with D possibly TRBD2 on 6 matching bases. The V end was cut by 2 bases, the J end by 9 bases, with 17 bases between. CDR1 is DFQATT and CDR2 is SNEGSKA in the germline V gene (reference sequence). The CDR3 runs to 14 residues. The CDR3, as DNA: TGCAGTGCTAGACTGCCCGGGAGAGGGAGTGAGCAGTTCTTC. It translates to CSARLPGRGSEQFF.

This chain connects TRBV10-3 to TRBJ2-7; maybe TRBD1 (5 bases). This CDR3 contains 12 residues. Trimming took off 10 bases at V and 3 bases at J, with 13 bases between the two ends. Germline V gene lookup returns CDR1 ENHRY and CDR2 SYGVKD. The CDR3 sequence: CATQGSLYEQYF. CDR3 DNA: TGTGCCACCCAGGGTTCGCTCTACGAGCAGTACTTC.

This clonotype came up a few times. The gene calls are TRBV6-1 and TRBJ2-7, with 8 nucleotides matching TRBD2. This CDR3 spans 13 amino acids. Germline CDR1 and CDR2: MNHNS and SASEGT. The V gene end was trimmed by 6 bases and the J gene end by 5 bases; junction bases not matched to a gene: 6. The CDR3 DNA reads TGTGCCAGCAGCCCGGGGGGGGGCAACGAGCAGTACTTC. It encodes CASSPGGGNEQYF.

This clonotype occurred many times. The chain couples TRBV28 to TRBJ2-5; 8 bases line up with TRBD2. Germline CDR1 reads MDHEN; CDR2 reads SYDVKM. The CDR3 is 16 residues long. Losses at the gene ends were 0 bases for V and 4 bases for J; bases not matched to a gene: 7. CDR3 in amino acids: CASSLWGREVGETQYF. As DNA, the CDR3 is TGTGCCAGCAGTTTATGGGGGCGGGAGGTTGGAGAGACCCAGTACTTC. The full variable domain, with the rest looked up from reference TRBV28 and TRBJ2-5, is DVKVTQSSRYLVKRTGEKVFLECVQDMDHENMFWYRQDPGLGLRLIYFSYDVKMKEKGDIPEGYSVSREKKERFSLILESASTNQTSMYLCASSLWGREVGETQYFGPGTRLLVL.

The CDR3 DNA sequence: TGCAGTGCTAGTCCCCTAGCGGGAGATTACAATGAGCAGTTCTTC. It yields the protein CSASPLAGDYNEQFF. The chain joins TRBV20-1 to TRBJ2-1; 10 nucleotides agree with TRBD2. Trimming cost V 3 bases and J 4 bases; bases outside gene matches: 6. Germline loops: CDR1 DFQATT, CDR2 SNEGSKA (reference sequence). The CDR3 loop spans 15 amino acids.

This clonotype was seen many times. The J gene is TRBJ2-7, the V gene TRBV6-1; D unresolved. The germline CDR1 and CDR2 sequences are MNHNS and SASEGT. V was shortened by 5 bases and J by 5 bases, with 16 bases between the two germline ends. This CDR3 region has 14 residues. Here the CDR3 reads CASSKSGGFNEQYF. The DNA for the CDR3 is TGTGCCAGCAGTAAGTCCGGTGGGTTCAACGAGCAGTACTTC.

This clonotype was seen repeatedly, ten times or more. This could be a read error, since a much larger clone is one nucleotide away. The chain couples TRBV6-2 or TRBV6-3 to TRBJ2-5; D possibly uses TRBD1 or TRBD2 (5 bases each). The CDR3 has 11 amino acids. Germline loops: CDR1 MNHEY, CDR2 SVGEGT. Trimming took off 2 bases at V and 7 bases at J, with 5 bases between the two ends. CDR3 in amino acids: CASSYGGTQYF. DNA for the CDR3: TGTGCCAGCAGTTACGGGGGGACCCAGTACTTC.

Here the CDR3 reads CSANRKGLSGNTIYF. The CDR3, as DNA: TGCAGTGCCAATAGGAAGGGTTTAAGTGGAAACACCATATATTTT. The chain recombines TRBV20-1 with TRBJ1-3; D is unresolved. The CDR3 length is 15 residues. Germline V gene lookup returns CDR1 DFQATT and CDR2 SNEGSKA (reference sequence). Trimming removed 6 bases at V and 3 bases at J, with 18 bases between.

The chain employs TRBV3-1 and TRBJ2-3; D may be TRBD1 (6 bases). Per germline, CDR1 LGHDT and CDR2 YNNKEL (reference sequence). This CDR3 has 13 residues. Between the trimmed V and J ends, which lost 7 bases and 8 bases, there was a span of 16 bases. As DNA, the CDR3 is TGTGCCAGCACCCAGGGGACGGAAGGTACGCAGTATTTT. Protein sequence: CASTQGTEGTQYF.

The CDR3 DNA sequence: TGTGCCAGCAGTTACCAGGGATTCCCCTACAATGAGCAGTTCTTC. Translating it yields CASSYQGFPYNEQFF. The chain employs TRBV6-5 and TRBJ2-1, with a weak D call TRBD1 (5 bases). The CDR3 is made up of 15 amino acids. Trimming shortened V by 2 bases and J by 2 bases, and 10 bases separated the two germline ends. Germline loops: CDR1 MNHEY, CDR2 SVGAGI.

The CDR3, as DNA: TGTGCCAGCAGGCTTAGGAACACTGAAGCTTTCTTT. This translates into CASRLRNTEAFF. The chain has TRBV11-2 and TRBJ1-1; D gene uncertain. The CDR3 has 12 residues. Per germline, CDR1 SGHAT and CDR2 FQNNGV. Trimming pared 6 bases from V and 1 base from J, leaving 6 bases between.

This chain joins TRBV29-1 and TRBJ2-7; the match to TRBD2 covers 7 bases. The CDR3 covers 14 residues. CDR1 is SQVTM, CDR2 ANQGSEA, per germline. V lost 4 bases and J lost 2; bases outside the gene matches: 8. CDR3 DNA sequence: TGCAGCGTTGCCCCAGCTAGCGGACCCTACGAGCAGTACTTC. Amino acid sequence: CSVAPASGPYEQYF.

The chain joins TRBV28 to TRBJ2-7, with unresolved D. CDR3 size: 10 residues. CDR1 is MDHEN, CDR2 SYDVKM, per germline. V lost 8 bases and J lost 6, with 8 bases in between. Here the CDR3 reads CASGSREQYF. Written as DNA, the CDR3 is TGTGCCAGCGGGTCGCGCGAGCAGTACTTC.

This clonotype was observed at least ten times. The chain recombines TRBV5-1 with TRBJ2-7; 7 bases are a match to TRBD1. The germline V gene encodes CDR1 SGHRS and CDR2 YFSETQ. V was pared by 4 bases and J by 6 bases, with 13 bases of the junction left unmatched. The CDR3 runs 15 residues. CDR3 residues: CASSPTGMALTEQYF. The CDR3 DNA follows: TGCGCCAGCAGCCCGACAGGGATGGCCTTAACCGAGCAGTACTTC. Using reference TRBV5-1 and TRBJ2-7 for the parts outside the CDR3, the full variable domain is KAGVTQTPRYLIKTRGQQVTLSCSPISGHRSVSWYQQTPGQGLQFLFEYFSETQRNKGNFPGRFSGRQFSNSRSEMNVSTLELGDSALYLCASSPTGMALTEQYFGPGTRLTVT.

This clonotype was seen ten or more times. The V gene is TRBV7-2, the J gene TRBJ1-4; D gene uncertain. The ends were cut back, 0 bases at V and 8 bases at J, with 13 bases in the middle. This CDR3 has 15 amino acids. CDR1 and CDR2 (germline): SGHTA, FQGNSA. This CDR3 is CASSLALGSWEKLFF. The CDR3 coding sequence is TGTGCCAGCAGCTTAGCGCTAGGCAGTTGGGAAAAACTGTTTTTT. The full variable domain, completed using reference TRBV7-2 and TRBJ1-4, is GAGVSQSPSNKVTEKGKDVELRCDPISGHTALYWYRQSLGQGLEFLIYFQGNSAPDKSGLPSDRFSAERTGGSVSTLTIQRTQQEDSAVYLCASSLALGSWEKLFFGSGTQLSVL.